The 30 T cell receptor beta chains in this list originate from one sample, sequenced in a study of T cells in Graves' hyperthyroidism and ophthalmopathy (dated by TCRdb to about 2019). Receptor amplification or capture employed multiplex PCR. Sequencing instrument: Illumina HiSeq 2000. Amplification of TCR beta CDR3 regions was carried out from RNA transcripts. For the first round of RT-PCR on the TCR CDR3, the HTBI primer set was used together with the Qiagen OneStep RT-PCR kit. TCRdb ran its own pipeline on the public reads, namely fastp trimming at Q25 and MiXCR clone calling, and kept in-frame beta chains. Every CDR3 protein is listed once, alongside the most common genes and DNA of its rows. A total of about 560,000 distinct CDR3 sequences appear in this sample, 16% of them only once. 18% of the sample comes from the top ten. Material for sequencing was blood. The receptors originated from a woman between 18 and 29 years old with Graves' hyperthyroidism.

There are many counts of this clonotype. The chain links TRBV7-2 to TRBJ2-7; 9 bases match TRBD1. J was trimmed by 2 bases and V by 4 bases; bases with no gene match: 6. This CDR3 region has 15 residues. Germline V CDR1 and CDR2: SGHTA, FQGNSA. Here the CDR3 DNA reads TGTGCCAGCAGCTCTGGTGGGACAGGGACCTACGAGCAGTACTTC. Translating gives CASSSGGTGTYEQYF.

The table lists this clonotype with a few counts. The J gene is TRBJ1-3, the V gene TRBV20-1, with D hard to call. This CDR3 region has 15 residues. Trimming removed 0 bases from V and 0 bases from J, with 9 bases in between. Germline CDR1 reads DFQATT; CDR2 reads SNEGSKA (reference sequence). The CDR3 coding sequence is TGCAGTGCTAGAGATCTAGACTCCTCTGGAAACACCATATATTTT. Protein sequence: CSARDLDSSGNTIYF.

This clonotype has a count of ten or more. A much larger clone differs by one base, so this may be a read error. The gene calls are TRBV12-3 or TRBV12-4 and TRBJ2-3, with D perhaps assigned TRBD1 or TRBD2 (5 bases each). V lost 6 bases and J lost 2, with 9 bases in between. This CDR3 comprises 13 residues. CDR3 residues: CASRRDPTDTQYF. As DNA, the CDR3 is TGTGCCAGCAGACGGGACCCCACAGATACGCAGTATTTT.

V gene TRBV19 combines with J gene TRBJ1-1; D call uncertain. The CDR3 runs to 15 residues. Trimming removed 3 bases from V and 0 bases from J, with 11 bases in between. Germline values: CDR1 LNHDA, CDR2 SQIVND (reference sequence). CDR3 DNA sequence: TGTGCCAGTAGTATGACCGGGTCTATGAACACTGAAGCTTTCTTT. Translation: CASSMTGSMNTEAFF.

In this sample, this clonotype turned up many times. The chain recombines TRBV20-1 with TRBJ1-1; D unclear. The CDR3 length is 12 residues. V shed 6 bases and J shed 5 bases, with 13 bases lying between them. Looked up from germline, CDR1 is DFQATT and CDR2 is SNEGSKA (reference sequence). For the CDR3, the DNA is TGCAGTGCCGTCCGTGGCACGACTGAAGCTTTCTTT. Translating gives CSAVRGTTEAFF.

Only one count was recorded for this clonotype. Just one base apart from a much larger clone, this may be a read error. The chain couples TRBV5-4 to TRBJ2-7; 10 bases match TRBD2. Per the germline V gene, CDR1 is SGHNT and CDR2 is YYREEE (reference sequence). This CDR3 is 15 amino acids long. The CDR3 DNA reads as TGTGCCAGCAGTTCAAAGCGGGAGGGCCGATACGAGCTGTACTTC. As protein: CASSSKREGRYELYF.

This clonotype was found a few times. The chain employs TRBV6-1 and TRBJ2-1; D may be TRBD1 or TRBD2 (5 bases each). Germline loops: CDR1 MNHNS, CDR2 SASEGT. The V gene lost 6 bases and the J gene lost 4 bases, with 16 bases spanning the gap. The CDR3 contains 15 residues. The CDR3: CASRQPGRDYNEQFF. The CDR3 DNA sequence: TGTGCCAGCAGACAACCGGGACGGGATTACAATGAGCAGTTCTTC.

This clonotype was seen more than once but under ten times. The genes are TRBV30 and TRBJ1-3; D ambiguous. In germline, CDR1 is GTSNPN, CDR2 SVGIG (reference sequence). This CDR3 spans 14 amino acids. The V and J ends lost 2 bases and 4 bases respectively, with 12 bases between them. CDR3 coding DNA: TGTGCCTGGAGTCTGGGCATGCACGGAAACACCATATATTTT. Translating gives CAWSLGMHGNTIYF. The full variable domain, its missing parts supplied by reference TRBV30 and TRBJ1-3, is SQTIHQWPATLVQPVGSPLSLECTVEGTSNPNLYWYRQAAGRGLQLLFYSVGIGQISSEVPQNLSASRPQDRQFILSSKKLLLSDSGFYLCAWSLGMHGNTIYFGEGSWLTVV.

This clonotype was recorded at least ten times. This chain joins TRBV11-3 and TRBJ2-3, with 13 bases aligning to TRBD2. V lost 3 bases and J lost 4; bases outside the gene matches: 4. This CDR3 has 16 residues. Germline loops: CDR1 SGHNT, CDR2 YENEEA. CDR3 amino acids: CASSFGLAGESDTQYF. For the CDR3, the DNA is TGTGCCAGCAGCTTTGGACTAGCGGGGGAGTCAGATACGCAGTATTTT.

Only a few counts were recorded for this clonotype. The V and J genes are TRBV6-1 and TRBJ1-5; D is ambiguous. V gave up 6 bases and J gave up 8 bases, with 20 bases separating them. The CDR3 covers 15 residues. Germline loops: CDR1 MNHNS, CDR2 SASEGT. In DNA, the CDR3 is TGTGCCAGCAGCCCCCGAAGCTCAAAGGAGAAGCCCCAGCATTTT. It yields the protein CASSPRSSKEKPQHF.

This clonotype has a count of ten or more. J is TRBJ1-1 and V is TRBV20-1; D unresolved. This CDR3 region has 13 residues. Germline CDR1 DFQATT, CDR2 SNEGSKA (reference sequence). The germline V and J ends were trimmed by 4 bases and 11 bases, with 20 bases remaining between them. The DNA for the CDR3 is TGCAGTGCTATCTCGCACAGCAAGGTGAACGCTTTCTTT. Its protein is CSAISHSKVNAFF.

The chain joins TRBV28 to TRBJ2-3; 12 nucleotides line up with TRBD1. Germline V CDR1 and CDR2: MDHEN, SYDVKM. V was pared by 5 bases and J by 6 bases, with 12 bases of the junction left unmatched. The CDR3 has 17 amino acids. The CDR3 DNA follows: TGTGCCAGCAGTACCCCCGGGACAGGGGGCGCGTTGGATACGCAGTATTTT. Translating gives CASSTPGTGGALDTQYF. Full variable domain (missing parts from reference TRBV28 and TRBJ2-3): DVKVTQSSRYLVKRTGEKVFLECVQDMDHENMFWYRQDPGLGLRLIYFSYDVKMKEKGDIPEGYSVSREKKERFSLILESASTNQTSMYLCASSTPGTGGALDTQYFGPGTRLTVL.

This clonotype has at least ten counts. The V call is TRBV28, the J call TRBJ1-4, with a possible D match to TRBD1 (5 bases). Trimming removed 5 bases from V and 8 bases from J, with 15 bases in between. CDR1 is MDHEN, CDR2 SYDVKM, per germline. This CDR3 has 14 residues. CDR3 coding DNA: TGTGCCAGCAGTCCTGGCGGGGGGGACGAAAAACTGTTTTTT. Encoded protein: CASSPGGGDEKLFF.

The chain uses TRBV7-2 and TRBJ2-5, with 8 bases identical to TRBD2. This CDR3 has 16 amino acids. Trimming at V came to 2 bases and at J to 2 bases, leaving 7 bases not matched to a gene. The V gene's germline CDR1 is SGHTA and CDR2 FQGNSA. CDR3 in DNA: TGTGCCAGCAGCTTAAACCAGCGGGGGATACAAGAGACCCAGTACTTC. This encodes CASSLNQRGIQETQYF.

This clonotype was recorded a few times. The junction and the germline gene differ at one end; a read error may be behind it. The rearrangement uses TRBV6-1 and TRBJ2-3; 7 positions agree with TRBD2. In germline, CDR1 is MNHNS, CDR2 SASEGT. The CDR3 is 15 amino acids. The CDR3 here is CAGRESGASTDTQYF. The CDR3 region has the DNA TGTGCCGGCAGAGAAAGCGGGGCTAGCACAGATACGCAGTATTTT.

A note on this clonotype: The germline gene is not matched at one end of the junction; a read error may be the cause. This chain uses TRBV12-3 or TRBV12-4 with TRBJ2-7; perhaps TRBD1 as D (7 bases). The CDR3 is made up of 14 amino acids. The CDR3 DNA is TGTGCCAGCAGTTTATCAGGGGGGTCCTGCGAGCAGTACTTC. This codes for CASSLSGGSCEQYF.

This clonotype was recorded at least ten times. The rearrangement uses TRBV6-6 and TRBJ1-1, with D perhaps matching TRBD1 (5 bases). From germline, CDR1 is MNHNY and CDR2 SVGAGI (reference sequence). Trimming removed 0 bases from V and 4 bases from J, with 9 bases in between. This CDR3 is built from 14 residues. The CDR3 region is CASSYSGGSTEAFF. The CDR3 coding sequence is TGTGCCAGCAGTTACTCGGGGGGTAGCACTGAAGCTTTCTTT.

In this sample, this clonotype turned up a few times. The chain uses TRBV5-1 and TRBJ2-7; maybe TRBD1 (5 bases). The V gene's germline CDR1 is SGHRS and CDR2 YFSETQ. The CDR3 totals 15 residues. V lost 0 bases and J lost 5, with 15 bases in between. CDR3 nucleotide sequence: TGCGCCAGCAGCTTGGGACTTGGGGCACGGAACGAGCAGTACTTC. This encodes CASSLGLGARNEQYF.

Comment on this clonotype: One junction end disagrees with the germline gene, perhaps due to a read error. V gene TRBV6-2 or TRBV6-3 combines with J gene TRBJ2-7; no reliable D call. CDR1 is MNHEY, CDR2 SVGEGT, per germline. CDR3 size: 13 residues. CDR3 nucleotides: TGTGCCGGCAGTCGCACTCTCTCCTACGAGCAGTACTTC. Protein: CAGSRTLSYEQYF.

The chain combines TRBV3-1 with TRBJ1-6; D is unclear. This CDR3 has 13 residues. Germline-derived CDR1 and CDR2 are LGHDT and YNNKEL (reference sequence). V lost 1 base and J 6 bases, leaving 4 bases between the germline ends. As DNA, the CDR3 is TGTGCCAGCAGCCAAGGGGTTAATTCACCCCTCCACTTT. Translating it yields CASSQGVNSPLHF.

Note on this clonotype: This may come from a read error, since a much larger clone is one base off. The CDR3 sequence is CAWARAGTSAPGEETQYF. CDR3 coding DNA: TGTGCCTGGGCGAGAGCCGGGACTAGCGCCCCGGGGGAAGAGACCCAGTACTTC. J is TRBJ2-5 and V is TRBV30, with 10 bases fitting TRBD2. Trimming at V came to 5 bases and at J to 3 bases, leaving 18 bases not matched to a gene. Germline CDR1 reads GTSNPN; CDR2 reads SVGIG (reference sequence). This CDR3 is 18 amino acids long.

In its sample, this clonotype was seen many times. The chain links TRBV2 to TRBJ1-1; D may be TRBD1 (5 bases). Trimming pared 2 bases from V and 4 bases from J, leaving 11 bases between. Germline loops: CDR1 SNHLY, CDR2 FYNNEI. The CDR3 has 14 residues. In nucleotides, the CDR3 is TGTGCCAGCAGTGAATCGGGGGTCGGCACTGAAGCTTTCTTT. As protein: CASSESGVGTEAFF.

This clonotype was found a few times. The chain carries TRBV5-1 and TRBJ2-7; D is tentatively TRBD1 or TRBD2 (5 bases each). V was shortened by 4 bases and J by 4 bases, with 15 bases between the two germline ends. CDR3 size: 14 residues. The germline gives CDR1 SGHRS, CDR2 YFSETQ. CDR3 coding DNA: TGCGCCAGCAGCCCCGGGACGGACCCTTACGAGCAGTACTTC. Translation gives CASSPGTDPYEQYF.

This clonotype was picked up many times. The V call is TRBV28, the J call TRBJ2-4; a possible D gene is TRBD1 (5 bases). Germline CDR1 and CDR2: MDHEN and SYDVKM. The CDR3 covers 13 residues. The V end lost 4 bases, the J end lost 15 bases, and 19 bases lay between the germline ends. CDR3 DNA sequence: TGTGCCAGCAGTTCAACCGGACAACCTCGTGGGTACTTC. As protein: CASSSTGQPRGYF.

This clonotype was picked up many times. The chain is built from TRBV6-1 and TRBJ2-5; 7 positions match TRBD2. CDR1 is MNHNS and CDR2 is SASEGT in the germline V gene. The CDR3 runs to 14 residues. V gave up 6 bases and J gave up 2 bases; unmatched junction bases: 6. CDR3 loop: CASRVAGKQETQYF. The CDR3 region has the DNA TGTGCCAGCAGGGTAGCGGGTAAACAAGAGACCCAGTACTTC.

The CDR3 here is CSVQDGSYEQYF. The CDR3 DNA is TGCAGCGTACAGGATGGGTCCTACGAGCAGTACTTC. The rearrangement joins TRBV29-1 to TRBJ2-7; a possible D gene is TRBD1 (5 bases). The CDR3 consists of 12 residues. Germline values: CDR1 SQVTM, CDR2 ANQGSEA. V was trimmed by 6 bases and J by 1 base, leaving 10 bases between them.

This clonotype showed up just a few times. The chain is built from TRBV7-9 and TRBJ2-7; perhaps TRBD1 as D (6 bases). The V gene's germline CDR1 is SEHNR and CDR2 FQNEAQ (reference sequence). CDR3 length: 16 residues. Trimming pared 6 bases from V and 2 bases from J, leaving 20 bases between. CDR3 sequence (DNA): TGTGCCAGCAGGAACTCGGACAGCCCGCAAACCTACGAGCAGTACTTC. Its translation: CASRNSDSPQTYEQYF.

The chain's CDR3 is CASSLTEYNEQFF. CDR3 coding DNA: TGTGCCAGCAGCTTGACTGAATACAATGAGCAGTTCTTC. This chain connects TRBV7-9 to TRBJ2-1; unclear D gene. Looked up from germline, CDR1 is SEHNR and CDR2 is FQNEAQ (reference sequence). V was pared by 3 bases and J by 4 bases, with 7 bases between. This CDR3 region has 13 residues.

The rearrangement links TRBV7-3 to TRBJ2-2; D gene uncertain. Per germline, CDR1 SGHTA and CDR2 FQGTGA. CDR3 size: 14 residues. V was clipped by 5 bases and J by 4 bases, with 11 bases between them. The CDR3 here is CASSLGPFTGELFF. The DNA of the CDR3 is TGTGCCAGCAGCCTTGGACCTTTCACCGGGGAGCTGTTTTTT.

This clonotype was observed at least ten times. This chain connects TRBV30 to TRBJ2-1, with 7 positions matching TRBD2. CDR1 GTSNPN and CDR2 SVGIG come from the germline V gene (reference sequence). The CDR3 has 14 residues. J was trimmed by 6 bases and V by 4 bases; bases with no gene match: 9. This CDR3 reads CAWTSGPFFNEQFF. CDR3 sequence (DNA): TGTGCCTGGACTAGCGGACCATTCTTCAATGAGCAGTTCTTC.